The rows below give T cell receptor beta chains drawn from one sample of a study of cytomegalovirus exposure and HLA in healthy donors. Profiled with immunoSEQ multiplex PCR; TCRdb holds only in-frame clones, not every one. The sample lists 210,000 or so clones, roughly four fifths occurring once. Material: PBMCs. The receptors were sampled from a woman aged 25 to 45 in good health and CMV-seropositive. Each CDR3 is given with its conserved first and last residue. The D gene is left open where the match is weak. The listing skips clone size in some rows; elsewhere it reads once, few, many or a size class.

TRBV27	NA	TRBJ2-7	NA	TGTGCCAGCAGTTTATCTTACGGCTACGAGCAGTACTTC	CASSLSYGYEQYF
TRBV9	NA	TRBJ1-2	once	TGTGCCAGCAGCGTAGCGGGTTTTGGTGGCTACACCTTC	CASSVAGFGGYTF
TRBV27	NA	TRBJ2-4	NA	TGTGCCAGCCAGCGGTGGCAGTCGGAGATTCAGTACTTC	CASQRWQSEIQYF
TRBV27	TRBD2	TRBJ2-1	NA	TGTGCCAGCACTTCCCTAGCGGGAGGGCCCTACAATGAGCAGTTCTTC	CASTSLAGGPYNEQFF
TRBV7-9	NA	TRBJ2-1	few	TGTGCCAGCAGCTTAAGGGGTGAGCAGTTCTTC	CASSLRGEQFF
TRBV7-2	NA	TRBJ1-1	NA	TGTGCCAGCAGCTTCAAGAGGGAAGCTTTCTTT	CASSFKREAFF
TRBV2	TRBD1	TRBJ2-7	NA	TGTGCCAGCAGCAAAGAACAGGGGACCACCTACGAGCAGTACTTC	CASSKEQGTTYEQYF
TRBV6-6	NA	TRBJ1-5	NA	TGTGCCAGCAGTTACGGGACAAGGGAGCCCCAGCATTTT	CASSYGTREPQHF
TRBV15	NA	TRBJ1-2	NA	TGTGCCACCAGCCCGCTTGGACGGGCGGGAGGCTACACCTTC	CATSPLGRAGGYTF
TRBV28	NA	TRBJ1-3	NA	TGTGCCAGCACTACCTGGGCGAAAATGCAAGGACGGGGGGCCTCTGGAAACACCATATATTTT	CASTTWAKMQGRGASGNTIYF
TRBV6-6	NA	TRBJ1-5	NA	TGTGCCAGCAGTTTCACGGACAGAAGGGGTCAGCCCCAGCATTTT	CASSFTDRRGQPQHF
TRBV5-4	NA	TRBJ1-1	NA	TGTGCCAGCAGCACCGCAGGGGCCACTGAAGCTTTCTTT	CASSTAGATEAFF
TRBV14	TRBD1	TRBJ2-5	NA	TGTGCCAGCAGCCAAGGGACAGGGGGAGGAGAGACCCAGTACTTC	CASSQGTGGGETQYF
TRBV6-6	NA	TRBJ2-7	NA	TGTGCCAGCCTTACCCGAGGCGGGAAAAACTACGAGCAGTACTTC	CASLTRGGKNYEQYF
TRBV7-7	NA	TRBJ2-2	NA	TGTGCTAGCAGCTTAGTACCCGGTAGCACCGGGGAGCTGTTTTTT	CASSLVPGSTGELFF
TRBV10-3	TRBD2	TRBJ2-5	NA	TGTGCCATCGCTCAACGGCGGGGGGCCGAAGAGACCCAGTACTTC	CAIAQRRGAEETQYF
TRBV5-6	NA	TRBJ1-4	NA	TGTGCCAGCAGCCCTGACCGGGGGGAAAAACTGTTTTTT	CASSPDRGEKLFF
TRBV27	TRBD1	TRBJ1-1	NA	TGTGCCAGCAGTTCCCTCCTCCAGGGACAGGGGAACACTGAAGCTTTCTTT	CASSSLLQGQGNTEAFF
TRBV5-8	NA	TRBJ1-2	NA	TGTGCCAGCAGCCTCATCGGCGGAAACTATGGCTACACCTTC	CASSLIGGNYGYTF
TRBV5-1	TRBD1	TRBJ2-5	NA	TGCGCCAGCAGCGGGGACAGGCAAGGGACCCAGTACTTC	CASSGDRQGTQYF
TRBV18	NA	TRBJ2-7	NA	TGTGCCAGCTCACAAGGGCTGGGCGGGACCTACGAGCAGTACTTC	CASSQGLGGTYEQYF
TRBV18	NA	TRBJ1-3	NA	TGTGCCAGCTCACCACCTACTCGTCCTGGAAACACCATATATTTT	CASSPPTRPGNTIYF
TRBV9	TRBD2	TRBJ2-4	NA	TGTGCCAGCAGCGTAGTAACTTCGGCTAGCGGTTGGCTAGCCAAAAACATTCAGTACTTC	CASSVVTSASGWLAKNIQYF
TRBV6-5	NA	TRBJ2-7	NA	TGTGCCAGCAGTAGTCCCGCGACACAGGGCCACGAGCAGTACTTC	CASSSPATQGHEQYF
TRBV6-5	TRBD2	TRBJ2-1	NA	TGTGCCAGCGGGGTAGCGGGGTCCTCCTACAATGAGCAGTTCTTC	CASGVAGSSYNEQFF
TRBV28	NA	TRBJ1-2	NA	TGTGCCAGCAGTCTAAGGACAGTTTTTGGTGGCTACACCTTC	CASSLRTVFGGYTF
TRBV4-1	NA	TRBJ2-3	once	TGCGCCAGCAGCCAGGCGGGAAACACAGATACGCAGTATTTT	CASSQAGNTDTQYF
TRBV5-6	NA	TRBJ2-1	NA	TGTGCCAGCAGCTTTTTTCGGAATGAGCAGTTCTTC	CASSFFRNEQFF
TRBV11-2	TRBD1	TRBJ1-2	NA	TGTGCCAGCAGCTTACTACAGGGGTATGGCTACACCTTC	CASSLLQGYGYTF
TRBV5-8	NA	TRBJ1-3	NA	TGTGCCTCGCCAATGGGGGCTCCTTCTCTGGCCTCTGGAAACACCATATATTTT	CASPMGAPSLASGNTIYF
TRBV2	TRBD2	TRBJ2-5	NA	TGTGCCAGCAGTCCAAGGACTAGCAACCAAGAGACCCAGTACTTC	CASSPRTSNQETQYF
TRBV27	NA	TRBJ2-4	NA	TGTGCCAGCAGCCGAAACAGAGTAGCCAAAAACATTCAGTACTTC	CASSRNRVAKNIQYF
TRBV28	NA	TRBJ1-1	NA	TGTGCCAGCAAGGTTCTGGGGCTGAACACTGAAGCTTTCTTT	CASKVLGLNTEAFF
TRBV6-6	TRBD1	TRBJ1-1	once	TGTGCCAGCATCCCATGGGACAGACAGAACACTGAAGCTTTCTTT	CASIPWDRQNTEAFF
TRBV7-9	TRBD2	TRBJ2-1	NA	TGTGCCAGCAGCTTAGCGCTAGCGGGGACCTACAATGAGCAGTTCTTC	CASSLALAGTYNEQFF
TRBV6-5	TRBD1	TRBJ1-2	once	TGTGCCAGCAACAGGGGGCTTGGCTATGGCTACACCTTC	CASNRGLGYGYTF
TRBV11-3	NA	TRBJ2-1	NA	TGTGCCAGCAGCTTAGCTTTTATCGGGGGTTACAATGAGCAGTTCTTC	CASSLAFIGGYNEQFF
TRBV10-3	TRBD2	TRBJ2-7	few	TGTGCCATCAGTACTAGCGGGAGTTACGAGCAGTACTTC	CAISTSGSYEQYF
TRBV28	NA	TRBJ2-7	NA	TGTGCCAGTAACAGTCAGGGGTTTAGTAGCTACGAGCAGTACTTC	CASNSQGFSSYEQYF
TRBV27	TRBD1	TRBJ1-5	NA	TGTGCGACAAGGGGGCAGATGCTTAGCAATCAGCCCCAGCATTTT	CATRGQMLSNQPQHF
TRBV6-6	NA	TRBJ2-7	NA	TGTGCCAGCAGTTACCCCGGACAGTCCTACGAGCAGTACTTC	CASSYPGQSYEQYF
TRBV5-4	TRBD2	TRBJ2-3	NA	TGTGCCAGCAGCTCCGGGTGGGGGGGGTACACAGATACGCAGTATTTT	CASSSGWGGYTDTQYF
TRBV7-2	TRBD2	TRBJ2-1	NA	TGTGCCAGCAGCTCGGGGGGGGCTGTCTACAATGAGCAGTTCTTC	CASSSGGAVYNEQFF
TRBV28	NA	TRBJ1-2	NA	TGTGCCAGCAGGGCGGGAGGTGGCTACACCTTC	CASRAGGGYTF
TRBV11-2	NA	TRBJ1-2	NA	TGTGCCAGCAGCTTAGATCGGGGAAGGGAAAGTGGCTACACCTTC	CASSLDRGRESGYTF
TRBV7-9	TRBD1	TRBJ1-1	NA	TGTGCCAGCAGCTTCGGACAGGGCACTGAAGCTTTCTTT	CASSFGQGTEAFF
TRBV4-3	TRBD1	TRBJ1-2	NA	TGCGCCAGCAGCCAAGCGAGGAGGACAGGGCGGTACACCTTC	CASSQARRTGRYTF